What follows describes a single T cell receptor (beta chain). Its antigen is currently unknown. CDR3 length: 14 residues. V dropped 3 bases and J dropped 5; count of bases not matched to a gene: 6. Germline CDR1 is SEHNR and CDR2 is FQNEAQ (reference sequence). The time point was: baseline, week 1 (first vaccination visit). Sample treatment: pre-vaccination baseline after standard-of-care therapy. This sample was taken from a study of a mutant IDH1 vaccine in newly diagnosed glioma. Study in general: Averaging about 37 years of age, treated patients were about 60% male and approximately 38% female. It was radiotherapy, temozolomide, or both that patients received previously, with most receiving both.

Study results and caveats: Evidence of vaccine-induced immune responses was documented in approximately 93% of patients. Any relationship between pseudoprogression and changes in top peripheral T cell clonotypes seemed absent.

Repertoires were generated with immunoSEQ multiplex PCR, while TCRdb's copy carries only in-frame clones and drops some. Of approximately 100,000 clones in the sample, around 90% are singletons; the top ten hold 0.5% to 0.6%. The sample here was PBMCs, taken from a glioma patient treated with radiotherapy, temozolomide or both. The chain links TRBV7-9 to TRBJ2-5; 7 nucleotides agree with TRBD1. The receptor was derived from a woman aged 50 to 60 with glioma. The CDR3 region has the DNA TGTGCCAGCAGCTTCGACAGGGAGAGGGAGACCCAGTACTTC. Protein: CASSFDRERETQYF.